This TCR beta chain comes out of a study of Tregs in tolerant kidney transplant recipients. In the case of this clone: No antigen is known for it.

Mixed chimerism was transient after nonmyeloablative marrow transplants from related graft donors. The study, taken as a whole, reports: Biological reproducibility was not directly addressed in this study. Expanding Tregs on activated donor B cells appeared to best identify donor-specific TCRbeta clones.

Germline trimming cut 4 bases from V and 5 bases from J; bases unmatched to any gene: 15. The CDR3 has 17 amino acids. CDR1 and CDR2 (germline): SGHDN, FVKESK. Sequencing used immunoSEQ multiplex PCR; TCRdb keeps in-frame clones, though not all of them. Among roughly 54,000 clones, roughly 89% were seen once, and the ten largest hold around a sixth. The chain couples TRBV14 to TRBJ2-7; 9 positions agree with TRBD1. Specimen: CD8+ T cells from blood (PBMCs), collected 12 months after the transplant. This receptor was identified in a human patient who received a combined kidney and bone marrow transplant. Some T cells may be transferred from the graft donor. CDR3 protein: CASSLRQGEGSDNEQYF. Written as DNA, the CDR3 is TGTGCCAGCAGCCTCCGACAGGGGGAAGGTTCTGACAACGAGCAGTACTTC.